This TCR beta chain was sequenced for a study of T cell changes during pregnancy in multiple sclerosis. Repertoires were generated with immunoSEQ multiplex PCR, while TCRdb's copy carries only in-frame clones and drops some. The sample lists tens of thousands of clones; over 90% were seen once. CDR1 and CDR2 (germline): SGHRS, YFSETQ. This CDR3 spans 15 amino acids. Concerning this clone itself: Mismatch with germline at one junction end may stem from a read error.

The rearrangement joins TRBV5-1 to TRBJ2-5, with 7 bases identical to TRBD1. The receptor was derived from a female donor with multiple sclerosis, enrolled in a pregnancy study. The sequencing here drew on CD8+ T cells from peripheral blood mononuclear cells, taken in the third trimester of pregnancy. CDR3 bases: TGCGCCAGCAACTTGACAGGGACAGTAGGTGAGACCCAGTACTTC. It specifies CASNLTGTVGETQYF.